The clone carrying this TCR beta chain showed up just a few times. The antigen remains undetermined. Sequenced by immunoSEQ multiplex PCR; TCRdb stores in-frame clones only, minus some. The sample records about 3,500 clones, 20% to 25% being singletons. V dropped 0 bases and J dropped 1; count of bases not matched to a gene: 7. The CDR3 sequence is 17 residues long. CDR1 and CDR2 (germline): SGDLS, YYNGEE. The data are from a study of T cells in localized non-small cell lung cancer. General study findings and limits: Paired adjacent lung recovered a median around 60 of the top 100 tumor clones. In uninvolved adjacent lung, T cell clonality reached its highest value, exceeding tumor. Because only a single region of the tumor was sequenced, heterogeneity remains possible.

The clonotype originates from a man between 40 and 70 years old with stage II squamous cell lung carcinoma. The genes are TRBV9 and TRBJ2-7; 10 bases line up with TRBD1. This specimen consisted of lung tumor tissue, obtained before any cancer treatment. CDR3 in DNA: TGTGCCAGCAGCGTAGACGACAGGGGGCTTGAATCCTACGAGCAGTACTTC. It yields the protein CASSVDDRGLESYEQYF. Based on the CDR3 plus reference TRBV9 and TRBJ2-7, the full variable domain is DSGVTQTPKHLITATGQRVTLRCSPRSGDLSVYWYQQSLDQGLQFLIQYYNGEERAKGNILERFSAQQFPDLHSELNLSSLELGDSALYFCASSVDDRGLESYEQYFGPGTRLTVT.